The next 13 T cell receptor beta chains were all read from a single sample in a study of blood T cell repertoires in COVID-19. Sequenced by immunoSEQ multiplex PCR; TCRdb stores in-frame clones only, minus some. The sample consists of 150,000 to 200,000 clones, approximately 80% of them appearing once. Sequenced sample: peripheral blood. Every receptor here comes from a human donor in a cohort sampled during active COVID-19.

The chain carries TRBV28 and TRBJ1-1, with 9 nucleotides matching TRBD1. The CDR3 is made up of 14 amino acids. Unmatched junction bases numbered 6, after V lost 7 bases and J lost 3 bases. Germline V gene sequence: CDR1 MDHEN, CDR2 SYDVKM. This chain's CDR3 is CASTQQGADTEAFF. As DNA, the CDR3 is TGTGCCAGCACCCAACAGGGGGCGGACACTGAAGCTTTCTTT.

As DNA, the CDR3 is TGTGCCAGCAGCGTAGGTGGGGGGGTGACCAATGAGCAGTTCTTC. Protein product: CASSVGGGVTNEQFF. V gene TRBV9 combines with J gene TRBJ2-1, with 7 bases lining up with TRBD2. CDR1 is SGDLS, CDR2 YYNGEE, per germline. CDR3 length equals 15 residues. V gave up 0 bases and J gave up 6 bases; unmatched junction bases: 6.

In this sample, this clone turned up a few times. This sequence joins TRBV18 and TRBJ1-2; TRBD1 agrees at 8 bases. This CDR3 spans 16 amino acids. J gave up 5 bases and V 0 bases, and 8 bases lay outside the gene matches. The germline V gene encodes CDR1 KGHSH and CDR2 LQKENI. The CDR3 DNA sequence: TGTGCCAGCTCACCACCGAGGACAGGGAAAATATATGGCTACACCTTC. Amino acids: CASSPPRTGKIYGYTF.

This chain joins TRBV15 and TRBJ1-2, with D tentatively TRBD1 (6 bases). CDR3 length equals 16 residues. V lost 1 base and J 2 bases, leaving 14 bases between the germline ends. CDR1 is LNHNV and CDR2 is YYDKDF in the germline V gene (reference sequence). CDR3 bases: TGTGCCACCAGCAGAGGGTTTGAGGGGGGGAACTATGGCTACACCTTC. Protein sequence: CATSRGFEGGNYGYTF. The whole variable domain, remainder taken from reference TRBV15 and TRBJ1-2, is DAMVIQNPRYQVTQFGKPVTLSCSQTLNHNVMYWYQQKSSQAPKLLFHYYDKDFNNEADTPDNFQSRRPNTSFCFLDIRSPGLGDTAMYLCATSRGFEGGNYGYTFGSGTRLTVV.

The chain employs TRBV4-3 and TRBJ1-6; TRBD1 agrees at 8 bases. This CDR3 is built from 14 residues. Germline V gene data show CDR1 as LGHNA and CDR2 as YSLEER. Unmatched junction bases numbered 3, after V lost 4 bases and J lost 7 bases. The CDR3 sequence is CASSPDRGNSPLHF. The CDR3 DNA reads TGCGCCAGCAGCCCCGACAGGGGAAATTCACCCCTCCACTTT.

This CDR3 reads CASSLDRVSYEQYF. CDR3 DNA sequence: TGCGCCAGCAGCTTGGACAGAGTCTCCTACGAGCAGTACTTC. The rearrangement uses TRBV5-1 and TRBJ2-7; D remains ambiguous. The V gene's germline CDR1 is SGHRS and CDR2 YFSETQ. The ends were cut back, 0 bases at V and 0 bases at J, with 7 bases in the middle. The CDR3 sequence is 14 residues long.

The V gene is TRBV19, the J gene TRBJ2-3; 9 bases fit TRBD2. V was pared by 1 base and J by 2 bases, with 1 base of the junction left unmatched. CDR1 is LNHDA and CDR2 is SQIVND in the germline V gene (reference sequence). CDR3 size: 15 residues. The CDR3: CASSIASGTTDTQYF. The CDR3 region has the DNA TGTGCCAGTAGTATAGCTAGCGGGACCACAGATACGCAGTATTTT.

This chain uses TRBV19 with TRBJ1-5; maybe TRBD1 (6 bases). With 0 bases removed from V and 2 bases from J, the gap between germline ends came to 20 bases. CDR1 is LNHDA and CDR2 is SQIVND in the germline V gene (reference sequence). This CDR3 is built from 19 residues. The CDR3 is CASSIDPSVGGAGNQPQHF. CDR3 in DNA: TGTGCCAGTAGTATAGATCCATCCGTTGGGGGGGCCGGCAATCAGCCCCAGCATTTT.

This sequence joins TRBV25-1 and TRBJ2-7; TRBD1 aligns across 12 bases. V shed 3 bases, J shed 7 bases, and the junction held 7 bases outside the gene matches. Germline V gene data show CDR1 as MGHDK and CDR2 as SYGVNS. This CDR3 has 15 amino acids. Here the CDR3 reads CASSDTRDRGREQYF. CDR3 nucleotides: TGTGCCAGCAGTGATACCCGGGACAGGGGGCGGGAGCAGTACTTC.

As regards this clone: Other DNA sequences in the sample encode the same CDR3. This chain connects TRBV10-3 to TRBJ1-2; D possibly corresponds to TRBD1 (6 bases). Per germline, CDR1 ENHRY and CDR2 SYGVKD. CDR3 length: 15 amino acids. V lost 8 bases, J lost 0 bases, and 16 bases lay in between. CDR3 nucleotides: TGTGCCATCGGGGGCGGGGGAGTCCCTAACTATGGCTACACCTTC. Encoded protein: CAIGGGGVPNYGYTF.

The V and J genes are TRBV10-1 and TRBJ2-1; TRBD1 might be the D (5 bases). V shed 0 bases and J shed 5 bases, with 11 bases lying between them. This CDR3 is built from 15 residues. Germline V gene data show CDR1 as WNHNN and CDR2 as SYGVQD (reference sequence). The CDR3 reads CASSESGRANNEQFF. CDR3 nucleotides: TGCGCCAGCAGTGAGTCCGGCAGGGCCAACAATGAGCAGTTCTTC.

The chain combines TRBV27 with TRBJ2-2; tentatively, D is TRBD2 (6 bases). CDR3 size: 14 residues. Germline CDR1 reads MNHEY; CDR2 reads SMNVEV (reference sequence). The germline V and J ends were trimmed by 0 bases and 8 bases, with 10 bases remaining between them. This chain's CDR3 is CASSLSSGLGELFF. The DNA of the CDR3 is TGTGCCAGCAGTTTATCGAGCGGGTTAGGGGAGCTGTTTTTT.

The chain employs TRBV5-1 and TRBJ2-3, with 16 bases matching TRBD2. The germline V gene encodes CDR1 SGHRS and CDR2 YFSETQ. There are 17 residues in the CDR3. V lost 4 bases to trimming and J lost 4 bases; unmatched junction nucleotides: 6. CDR3 coding DNA: TGCGCCAGCAGCGGCGGGACTAGCGGGAGGGGACCAGATACGCAGTATTTT. Translation: CASSGGTSGRGPDTQYF.